These T cell receptor beta chains were read from a single sample in a study of T cells after yellow fever vaccination. TCRdb reanalysed the 5' RACE reads using MiXCR and keeps one entry per CDR3 protein. This sample yields 300,000 to 450,000 distinct CDR3 sequences, of which 7% to 10% are seen a single time; roughly a sixth belongs to the top ten. The sample consisted of PBMCs, taken roughly 47 days after the first yellow fever vaccination. The source of these receptors is a man aged 18 to 29 who received the YFV17D yellow fever vaccine. CDR3s include the opening cysteine and the closing phenylalanine or tryptophan. D genes are given only for firm matches. Clone size appears in some rows only: once, few, many, or a class for an expanded clone.

J: TRBJ2-5; D: -; size: -; V: TRBV15; CDR3: CATSGRTAQETQYF; DNA: TGTGCCACCAGCGGGAGGACAGCCCAAGAGACCCAGTACTTC
J: TRBJ1-2; D: -; size: few; V: TRBV7-9; CDR3: CASSPTGIPLDGYTF; DNA: TGTGCCAGCAGCCCCACAGGGATCCCCCTTGATGGCTACACCTTC
J: TRBJ2-5; D: TRBD1; size: many; V: TRBV5-1; CDR3: CASSFDPGQGETQYF; DNA: TGCGCCAGCAGCTTTGATCCTGGACAGGGAGAGACCCAGTACTTC
J: TRBJ2-2; D: -; size: -; V: TRBV5-1; CDR3: CASSFVRMGELFF; DNA: TGCGCCAGCAGCTTTGTCCGCATGGGGGAGCTGTTTTTT
J: TRBJ2-7; D: TRBD2; size: few; V: TRBV7-6; CDR3: CASSGLAGGTYEQYF; DNA: TGTGCCAGCAGCGGACTAGCGGGGGGTACCTACGAGCAGTACTTC
J: TRBJ2-7; D: -; size: -; V: TRBV12-3/TRBV12-4; CDR3: CASSLSHAGGQYF; DNA: TGTGCCAGCAGTTTATCCCACGCCGGTGGCCAGTACTTC
J: TRBJ2-1; D: TRBD2; size: -; V: TRBV5-4; CDR3: CASSWPGTSVPEAINEQFF; DNA: TGTGCCAGCAGCTGGCCCGGGACTAGCGTCCCAGAGGCGATCAATGAGCAGTTCTTC
J: TRBJ2-6; D: -; size: -; V: TRBV20-1; CDR3: CSARVPAGANVLTF; DNA: TGCAGTGCTAGAGTCCCAGCTGGGGCCAACGTCCTGACTTTC
J: TRBJ1-2; D: -; size: once; V: TRBV7-2; CDR3: CASSLVRYGYTF; DNA: TGTGCCAGCAGCTTAGTCAGATATGGCTACACCTTC
J: TRBJ1-5; D: -; size: -; V: TRBV13; CDR3: CASSLGRQPRQPQHF; DNA: TGTGCCAGCAGCTTAGGTAGGCAGCCCCGGCAGCCCCAGCATTTT
J: TRBJ1-5; D: -; size: -; V: TRBV2; CDR3: CASNGGPAAYQPQHF; DNA: TGTGCCAGCAATGGGGGGCCGGCCGCCTATCAGCCCCAGCATTTT
J: TRBJ2-1; D: -; size: -; V: TRBV5-4; CDR3: CASSPWKGYEQFF; DNA: TGTGCCAGCAGCCCCTGGAAGGGGTATGAGCAGTTCTTC
J: TRBJ2-7; D: -; size: few; V: TRBV7-6; CDR3: CASSQNRRPYEQYF; DNA: TGTGCCAGCAGCCAAAACAGGCGACCCTACGAGCAGTACTTC
J: TRBJ1-1; D: TRBD1; size: -; V: TRBV5-4; CDR3: CASSPGQGAAEAFF; DNA: TGTGCCAGCAGCCCGGGACAGGGGGCGGCTGAAGCTTTCTTT
J: TRBJ1-2; D: TRBD1; size: few; V: TRBV4-3; CDR3: CASSQGLQGYDYGYTF; DNA: TGCGCCAGCAGCCAAGGTCTACAGGGGTACGACTATGGCTACACCTTC
J: TRBJ2-1; D: TRBD1; size: -; V: TRBV20-1; CDR3: CSANRDRGNEQFF; DNA: TGCAGTGCTAACCGGGACAGGGGGAATGAGCAGTTCTTC
J: TRBJ1-6; D: -; size: many; V: TRBV4-3; CDR3: CASSQDTASGGSFNSPLHF; DNA: TGCGCCAGCAGCCAAGATACCGCCTCCGGTGGGTCCTTTAATTCACCCCTCCACTTT
J: TRBJ2-1; D: TRBD2; size: -; V: TRBV20-1; CDR3: CSARDGRGGRYNEQFF; DNA: TGCAGTGCTAGAGATGGGCGGGGGGGCCGGTACAATGAGCAGTTCTTC
J: TRBJ1-1; D: TRBD1; size: few; V: TRBV9; CDR3: CASSAMRTGERRATEAFF; DNA: TGTGCCAGCAGCGCCATGAGGACAGGGGAGAGACGAGCCACTGAAGCTTTCTTT
J: TRBJ2-5; D: -; size: many; V: TRBV10-3; CDR3: CAISGGETQYF; DNA: TGTGCCATCAGTGGTGGTGAGACCCAGTACTTC
J: TRBJ2-1; D: -; size: many; V: TRBV5-1; CDR3: CASSLSISRASDRSNEQFF; DNA: TGCGCCAGCAGCTTGAGTATTTCCCGGGCTAGCGATAGGTCCAATGAGCAGTTCTTC
J: TRBJ1-1; D: -; size: -; V: TRBV9; CDR3: CASSVEGLNTEAFF; DNA: TGTGCCAGCAGCGTAGAAGGGCTGAACACTGAAGCTTTCTTT
J: TRBJ2-7; D: -; size: -; V: TRBV7-9; CDR3: CASSPNFWGVPYEQYF; DNA: TGTGCCAGCAGCCCGAACTTTTGGGGAGTCCCCTACGAGCAGTACTTC
J: TRBJ2-1; D: -; size: -; V: TRBV20-1; CDR3: CSAPSPGEQFF; DNA: TGCAGTGCTCCCTCTCCGGGAGAGCAGTTCTTC
J: TRBJ1-1; D: -; size: -; V: TRBV19; CDR3: CASSIDPVPIYTEAFF; DNA: TGTGCCAGTAGTATAGATCCCGTTCCGATATACACTGAAGCTTTCTTT
J: TRBJ2-7; D: -; size: many; V: TRBV5-1; CDR3: CASSSSPTERFYEQYF; DNA: TGCGCCAGCAGCTCTAGCCCGACGGAACGTTTCTACGAGCAGTACTTC
J: TRBJ1-1; D: TRBD1; size: few; V: TRBV2; CDR3: CASSWDSNTEAFF; DNA: TGTGCCAGCAGTTGGGACAGTAACACTGAAGCTTTCTTT
J: TRBJ2-1; D: -; size: -; V: TRBV5-4; CDR3: CASSSLSHEQFF; DNA: TGTGCCAGCAGCTCCCTGAGTCATGAGCAGTTCTTC
J: TRBJ1-1; D: -; size: few; V: TRBV18; CDR3: CASSHGRDAEAFF; DNA: TGTGCCAGCTCACATGGACGGGACGCTGAAGCTTTCTTT
J: TRBJ1-6; D: -; size: many; V: TRBV7-8; CDR3: CASSIGTGDNSPLHF; DNA: TGTGCCAGCAGCATAGGTACAGGAGATAATTCACCCCTCCACTTT
J: TRBJ1-1; D: TRBD1; size: -; V: TRBV9; CDR3: CASSVADRGLAFF; DNA: TGTGCCAGCAGCGTAGCTGACAGGGGGTTGGCTTTCTTT
J: TRBJ2-1; D: -; size: few; V: TRBV28; CDR3: CASSRPGAKARF; DNA: TGTGCCAGCAGCCGACCTGGGGCTAAGGCGAGGTTC
J: TRBJ2-3; D: TRBD2; size: -; V: TRBV20-1; CDR3: CSARDTGLAGADTQYF; DNA: TGCAGTGCTAGAGATACGGGACTAGCAGGGGCAGATACGCAGTATTTT
J: TRBJ2-1; D: TRBD1; size: few; V: TRBV11-2; CDR3: CASSSRGQGGSYNEQFF; DNA: TGTGCCAGCAGCTCCCGCGGACAGGGGGGCTCCTACAATGAGCAGTTCTTC
J: TRBJ2-7; D: -; size: few; V: TRBV29-1; CDR3: CSVDGRGLGEQYF; DNA: TGCAGCGTTGACGGACGCGGGTTAGGCGAGCAGTACTTC
J: TRBJ1-1; D: -; size: few; V: TRBV3-1; CDR3: CASSHLLGDTEAFF; DNA: TGTGCCAGCAGCCACCTACTTGGGGACACTGAAGCTTTCTTT